A selection of T cell receptor beta chains follows, all from one sample in a study of molecular identifiers for immune sequencing clone quantification. TCRdb independently ran MiXCR on the PCR reads; one entry per CDR3 protein. The table records more than 550,000 distinct CDR3 sequences, 25% of them present only once. The material sequenced was naive CD8+ T cells from blood, with Jurkat cell RNA spiked in. These receptor sequences come from a human donor in good health. Some libraries in this study had Jurkat cell RNA spiked in. The CDR3 runs from the conserved cysteine through the conserved F or W. Fields, in order: clone size, V gene, J gene, D gene, CDR3 DNA, CDR3 protein. D genes are given only for firm matches. Part of the rows lack a size; the others show once, few, many or a class for expanded clones.

many	TRBV7-9	TRBJ1-2	-	TGTGCCAGCAGCTTAGATTTGTCGCGTGGCTATGGCTACACCTTC	CASSLDLSRGYGYTF
many	TRBV9	TRBJ2-2	-	TGTGCCAGCAGCGTAGATCGCATTGGGGCTTTGGGCGGGGAGCTGTTTTTT	CASSVDRIGALGGELFF
-	TRBV3-1	TRBJ2-7	TRBD2	TGTGCCAGCAGCCAAGGAGAGTTCCGGGACTACAGCTCCTACGAGCAGTACTTC	CASSQGEFRDYSSYEQYF
-	TRBV27	TRBJ2-3	TRBD2	TGTGCCAGCAGCCCCCAGACTAGCCGGCACCTAGATACGCAGTATTTT	CASSPQTSRHLDTQYF
once	TRBV6-1	TRBJ2-7	-	TGTGCCACCTCTTGGGGGTACGAGCAGTACTTC	CATSWGYEQYF
many	TRBV7-9	TRBJ2-5	-	TGTGCCAGCAGCAAAGAGGGGGGCCAAGAGACCCAGTACTTC	CASSKEGGQETQYF
-	TRBV19	TRBJ2-1	-	TGTGCCAGTAGTACATCACCCTGGGAGCAGTTCTTC	CASSTSPWEQFF
many	TRBV7-9	TRBJ2-5	-	TGTGCCAGCAGCTTGTCCACCGAAGAGACCCAGTACTTC	CASSLSTEETQYF
-	TRBV6-5	TRBJ1-4	-	TGTGCCAGCAGTCCGGACGTAGGGAGGGAAAAACTGTTTTTT	CASSPDVGREKLFF
-	TRBV28	TRBJ2-3	TRBD1	TGTGCCGGGGGACAGGGGTTTGGGGCAGATACGCAGTATTTT	CAGGQGFGADTQYF
-	TRBV28	TRBJ1-4	TRBD1	TGTGCCAGCACCGATGACCTGATAGGGACAGGGTATGAAAAACTGTTTTTT	CASTDDLIGTGYEKLFF
-	TRBV28	TRBJ1-5	-	TGTGCCAGCACCGGGAACAGGGATAGCAATCAGCCCCAGCATTTT	CASTGNRDSNQPQHF
few	TRBV12-3/TRBV12-4	TRBJ2-5	-	TGTGCCAGCAGTTTACGACAGAAAGAGACCCAGTACTTC	CASSLRQKETQYF
few	TRBV20-1	TRBJ2-7	TRBD1	TGCAGTGCTGGACAGGGGGCCTCCTACGAGCAGTACTTC	CSAGQGASYEQYF
few	TRBV12-3/TRBV12-4	TRBJ2-2	-	TGTGCCAGCAGTTTACTCGGTGGTAGCACCGGGGAGCTGTTTTTT	CASSLLGGSTGELFF
-	TRBV7-9	TRBJ2-1	-	TGTGCCAGCAGCGAAGGGACCTCAGAGTGGTTCTTC	CASSEGTSEWFF
many	TRBV4-3	TRBJ2-3	-	TGCGCCAGCAGCCAAGCCAGGGGCCCAAGCACAGATACGCAGTATTTT	CASSQARGPSTDTQYF
many	TRBV5-1	TRBJ2-7	TRBD1	TGTGCCAGCAGCCTGACAGGGGCCGAGCAGTACTTC	CASSLTGAEQYF
many	TRBV5-1	TRBJ1-1	-	TGCGCCAGTTTATTTATGAACACTGAAGCTTTCTTT	CASLFMNTEAFF
many	TRBV28	TRBJ2-3	-	TGTGCCAGCAGTTTGGCGGCTAGAACAGATACGCAGTATTTT	CASSLAARTDTQYF
-	TRBV19	TRBJ2-1	-	TGTGCCAGTAGATACAGGGATGCCTACAATGAGCTGTTCTTC	CASRYRDAYNELFF
many	TRBV12-3/TRBV12-4	TRBJ1-5	TRBD1	TGTGCCAGCAGCGTAACAGGGGCAAGGGATCAGCCCCAGCATTTT	CASSVTGARDQPQHF
-	TRBV4-3	TRBJ2-1	-	TGCGCCAGCAGCCAAGATCGGTACATTGCGGGTCCTGGGAATGAGCAGTTCTTC	CASSQDRYIAGPGNEQFF
few	TRBV4-1	TRBJ2-5	TRBD1	TGCGCCAGCAGCCTCCGGGACAGGGAAGAGACCCAGTACTTC	CASSLRDREETQYF
many	TRBV20-1	TRBJ2-3	-	TGCAGTGCTAGTCAACTGGGGGCTAGCACAGATACGCAGTATTTT	CSASQLGASTDTQYF
-	TRBV20-1	TRBJ1-5	-	TGCAGTGCTGGGACTCCTTCAAATCAGCCCCAGCATTTT	CSAGTPSNQPQHF
many	TRBV6-5	TRBJ2-3	TRBD2	TGTGCCAGCGAGTCATCTAGCGGGGCAACAGATACGCAGTATTTT	CASESSSGATDTQYF
-	TRBV28	TRBJ2-3	-	TGTGCCAGCAGTTTTTTTTCCAGGGTATCGTCTGATACGCAGTATTTT	CASSFFSRVSSDTQYF
-	TRBV3-1	TRBJ2-3	TRBD2	TGTGCCAGCAGACAAGACGCGCGGGGGTTAATGCAGACGCAGTATTTT	CASRQDARGLMQTQYF
many	TRBV14	TRBJ2-3	-	TGTGCCAGCAGCCAAGATCCTACAGTTTGGGATACGCAGTATTTT	CASSQDPTVWDTQYF
-	TRBV7-9	TRBJ1-1	TRBD1	TGTGCCAACAGCTTAGTAGTAGGGGGCCCTGAAGCTTTCTTT	CANSLVVGGPEAFF
many	TRBV29-1	TRBJ2-3	-	TGCAGCGGACAAGGTGATACGCAGTATTTT	CSGQGDTQYF
-	TRBV27	TRBJ2-2	TRBD1	TGTGCCAGCACCCCGAAGACAGGGCCGAACACCGGGGAGCTGTTTTTT	CASTPKTGPNTGELFF
few	TRBV10-3	TRBJ2-5	TRBD1	TGTGCCATCTCCAGCGACAGGGGGGAAGAGACCCAGTACTTC	CAISSDRGEETQYF
few	TRBV15	TRBJ2-5	-	TGTGCCACCAGCAGAGTTGGTCACCAAGAGACCCAGTACTTC	CATSRVGHQETQYF
-	TRBV7-9	TRBJ1-4	-	TGTGCCAGCAGCTTATTTGAAAAACTGTTTTTT	CASSLFEKLFF
-	TRBV13	TRBJ2-5	-	TGTGCCAGCAGCCCAGATGATCAGGGGCGGACCCAGTACTTC	CASSPDDQGRTQYF
-	TRBV7-2	TRBJ1-2	-	TGTGCCAGCAGCCCGAGCCAGGGAGATTTCTATGGCTACACCTTC	CASSPSQGDFYGYTF
few	TRBV4-3	TRBJ2-1	TRBD2	TGCGCCAGCAGCCAAGTTGCTAGCGGTGAGCAGTTCTTC	CASSQVASGEQFF
-	TRBV3-1	TRBJ2-7	-	TGTGCCAGCAGCCCAGGGGCAGCAGTCACCTACGAGCAGTACTTC	CASSPGAAVTYEQYF
many	TRBV3-1	TRBJ2-3	-	TGTGCCAGCAGCCCCGGACTTTCGAGCACAGATACGCAGTATTTT	CASSPGLSSTDTQYF
few	TRBV7-9	TRBJ2-1	TRBD2	TGTGCCAGCAGCCCAGTGGGGACTAGATCCATCAATGAGCAGTTCTTC	CASSPVGTRSINEQFF
many	TRBV28	TRBJ2-7	TRBD2	TGTGCCAGCAGTTTTCGCGGGAGTAAGGCCTACGAGCAGTACTTC	CASSFRGSKAYEQYF
-	TRBV7-2	TRBJ2-3	-	TGTGCCCGCCGCCCCAAACTGGGGAGCGGTTACCCCGATACGCAGTATTTT	CARRPKLGSGYPDTQYF
many	TRBV4-3	TRBJ1-1	-	TGCGCCAGCAGCCAAGATATTCTGAACACTGAAGCTTTCTTT	CASSQDILNTEAFF
many	TRBV7-9	TRBJ1-1	-	TGTGCCAGCAGCCCGACGACCGGGGCAAACACTGAAGCTTTCTTT	CASSPTTGANTEAFF
-	TRBV13	TRBJ2-5	TRBD1	TGTGCCAGCAGCTTACGGGTTTGGGACAGGGGACAAGAGACCCAGTACTTC	CASSLRVWDRGQETQYF
-	TRBV14	TRBJ2-1	TRBD2	TGTGCCAGCAGTACTAGCGGAGGGAGCTCCTACAATGAGCAGTTCTTC	CASSTSGGSSYNEQFF
many	TRBV7-9	TRBJ2-7	TRBD1	TGTGCCAGCAGCGCCCGACAGGGAACCATCGAGCAGTACTTC	CASSARQGTIEQYF
few	TRBV5-1	TRBJ2-3	-	TGCGCCAACAGCTTGGCCTCAGCAGATACGCAGTATTTT	CANSLASADTQYF
-	TRBV18	TRBJ2-7	-	TGTGCCAGCTCATCCAACCACGAGCAGTACTTC	CASSSNHEQYF
many	TRBV7-9	TRBJ1-6	-	TGTGCCAGCAGCCCCTGGGGGGACTCACCCCTCCACTTT	CASSPWGDSPLHF
few	TRBV7-9	TRBJ2-7	TRBD2	TGTGCCAGCAGCGAGACTAGCCCCCACGAGCAGTACTTC	CASSETSPHEQYF
-	TRBV20-1	TRBJ2-7	TRBD2	TGCAGTGCTAGGGAAACTAGCGGGAGGTTTTACGAGCAGTACTTC	CSARETSGRFYEQYF
many	TRBV23-1	TRBJ2-5	-	TGCGCCAGCAGGGGAACTTTACGGGGGGCTCATTGGACCCAGTACTTC	CASRGTLRGAHWTQYF
-	TRBV6-6	TRBJ2-1	TRBD2	TGTGCCAGCGGCCATGTGGCTAGCGGATACAATGAGCAGTTCTTC	CASGHVASGYNEQFF
few	TRBV25-1	TRBJ1-2	TRBD1	TGTGCCAGCAGTGATACAGGGGGGGGCTATGGCTACACCTTC	CASSDTGGGYGYTF
few	TRBV12-3/TRBV12-4	TRBJ1-6	-	TGTGCCAGCAGACCCGGGACTGATTCACCCCTCCACTTT	CASRPGTDSPLHF
many	TRBV25-1	TRBJ1-1	-	TGTGCCAGCAGTGAATGGGGGTCCCAGAACACTGAAGCTTTCTTT	CASSEWGSQNTEAFF
-	TRBV2	TRBJ1-1	TRBD1	TGTGCCACGAAAGTGGACAGGGGGCACATTACTGAAGCTTTCTTT	CATKVDRGHITEAFF